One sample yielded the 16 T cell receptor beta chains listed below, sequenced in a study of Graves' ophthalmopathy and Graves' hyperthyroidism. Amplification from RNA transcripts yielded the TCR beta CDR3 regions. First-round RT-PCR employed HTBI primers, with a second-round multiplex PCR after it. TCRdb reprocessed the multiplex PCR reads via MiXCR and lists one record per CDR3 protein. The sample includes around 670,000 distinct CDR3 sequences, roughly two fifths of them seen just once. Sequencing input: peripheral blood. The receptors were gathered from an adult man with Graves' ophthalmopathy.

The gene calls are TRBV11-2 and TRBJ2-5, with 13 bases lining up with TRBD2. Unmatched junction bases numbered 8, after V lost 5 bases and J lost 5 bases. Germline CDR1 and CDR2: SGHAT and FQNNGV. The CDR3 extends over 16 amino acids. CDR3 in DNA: TGTGCCAGCAGCCCAGGACTAGCGGGGGTTCGTGAGACCCAGTACTTC. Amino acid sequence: CASSPGLAGVRETQYF.

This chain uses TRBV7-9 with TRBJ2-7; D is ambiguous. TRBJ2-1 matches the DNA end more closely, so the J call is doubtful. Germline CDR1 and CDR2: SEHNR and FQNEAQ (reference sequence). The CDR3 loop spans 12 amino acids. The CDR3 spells CASVARTNEQFF. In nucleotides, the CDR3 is TGTGCCAGTGTCGCGAGGACCAATGAGCAGTTCTTC.

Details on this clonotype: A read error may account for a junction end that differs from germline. The CDR3, as DNA: TGTGCCACCAGTGATTCTCGAACGGGCGTGAACGGGGAGCTGTTTTTT. Its protein is CATSDSRTGVNGELFF. V is TRBV25-1 and J is TRBJ2-2; D not resolved. The CDR3 extends over 16 amino acids. From germline, CDR1 is MGHDK and CDR2 SYGVNS.

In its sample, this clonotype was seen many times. The CDR3, as DNA: TGCAGTGGTGGACAGGGGCCTAGCAATCAGCCCCAGCATTTT. This sequence encodes CSGGQGPSNQPQHF. The chain combines TRBV20-1 with TRBJ1-5; 9 bases map to TRBD1. J was trimmed by 0 bases and V by 7 bases; bases with no gene match: 4. There are 14 residues in the CDR3. The germline V gene encodes CDR1 DFQATT and CDR2 SNEGSKA (reference sequence).

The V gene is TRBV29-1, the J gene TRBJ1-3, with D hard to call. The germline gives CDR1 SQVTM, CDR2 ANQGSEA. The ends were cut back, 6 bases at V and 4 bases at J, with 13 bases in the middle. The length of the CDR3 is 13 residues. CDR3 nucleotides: TGCAGCGTCCACCTCCGGGTCGGAAACACCATATATTTT. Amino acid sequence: CSVHLRVGNTIYF.

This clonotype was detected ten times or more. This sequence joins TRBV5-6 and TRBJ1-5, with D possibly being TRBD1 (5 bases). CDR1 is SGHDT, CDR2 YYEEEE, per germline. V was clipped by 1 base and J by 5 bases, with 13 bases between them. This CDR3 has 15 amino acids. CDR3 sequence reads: CASSLWGREDQPQHF. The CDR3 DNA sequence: TGTGCCAGCAGCTTGTGGGGCAGGGAGGATCAGCCCCAGCATTTT. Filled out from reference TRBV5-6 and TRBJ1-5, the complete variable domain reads DAGVTQSPTHLIKTRGQQVTLRCSPKSGHDTVSWYQQALGQGPQFIFQYYEEEERQRGNFPDRFSGHQFPNYSSELNVNALLLGDSALYLCASSLWGREDQPQHFGDGTRLSIL.

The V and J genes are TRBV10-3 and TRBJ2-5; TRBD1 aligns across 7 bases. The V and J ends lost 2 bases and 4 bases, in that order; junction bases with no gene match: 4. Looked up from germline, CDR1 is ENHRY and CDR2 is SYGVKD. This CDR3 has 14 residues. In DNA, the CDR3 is TGTGCCATCAGTGAGGAGGGGGCCGGAGAGACCCAGTACTTC. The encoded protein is CAISEEGAGETQYF.

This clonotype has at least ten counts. Here the CDR3 reads CASTLSEGNEKLFF. The CDR3 DNA sequence: TGTGCCAGCACCCTATCAGAGGGTAATGAAAAACTGTTTTTT. The chain uses TRBV7-9 and TRBJ1-4, with D unresolved. From germline, CDR1 is SEHNR and CDR2 FQNEAQ (reference sequence). This CDR3 region has 14 residues. V gave up 7 bases and J gave up 4 bases, with 13 bases separating them.

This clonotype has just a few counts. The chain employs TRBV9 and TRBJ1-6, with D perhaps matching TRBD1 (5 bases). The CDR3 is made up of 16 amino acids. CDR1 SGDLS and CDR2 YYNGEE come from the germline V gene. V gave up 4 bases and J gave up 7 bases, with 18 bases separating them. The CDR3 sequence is CASSQDLGVWNSPLHF. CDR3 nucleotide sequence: TGTGCCAGCAGCCAAGATCTAGGGGTATGGAATTCACCCCTCCACTTT.

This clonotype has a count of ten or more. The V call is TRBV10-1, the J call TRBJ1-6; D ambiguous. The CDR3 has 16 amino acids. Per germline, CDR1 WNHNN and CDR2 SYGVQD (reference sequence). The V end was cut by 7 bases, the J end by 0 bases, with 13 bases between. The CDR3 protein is CASTRTGSSYNSPLHF. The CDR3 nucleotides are TGCGCCAGCACTCGGACGGGAAGCTCCTATAATTCACCCCTCCACTTT.

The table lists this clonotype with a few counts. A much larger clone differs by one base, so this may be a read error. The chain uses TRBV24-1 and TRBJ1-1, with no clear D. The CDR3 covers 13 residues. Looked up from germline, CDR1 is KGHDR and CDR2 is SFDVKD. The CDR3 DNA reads TGTGCCTCCAGTGATGCGATGAACACTGAAGCTTTCTTT. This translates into CASSDAMNTEAFF.

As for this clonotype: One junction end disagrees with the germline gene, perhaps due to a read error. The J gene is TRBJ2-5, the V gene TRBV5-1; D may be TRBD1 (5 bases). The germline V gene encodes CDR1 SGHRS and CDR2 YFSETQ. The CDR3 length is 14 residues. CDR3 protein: CASSSSGSSETQYF. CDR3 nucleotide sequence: TGTGCCAGCAGCTCCTCAGGGTCTTCGGAGACCCAGTACTTC.

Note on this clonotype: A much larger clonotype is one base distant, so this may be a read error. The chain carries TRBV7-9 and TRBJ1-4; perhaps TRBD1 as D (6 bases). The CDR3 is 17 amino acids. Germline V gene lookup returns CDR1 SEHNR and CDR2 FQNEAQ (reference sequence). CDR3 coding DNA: TGTGCCGGCAGCCGTAGACCAGGGGCCGCAACTAATGAAAAACTGTTTTTT. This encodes CAGSRRPGAATNEKLFF.

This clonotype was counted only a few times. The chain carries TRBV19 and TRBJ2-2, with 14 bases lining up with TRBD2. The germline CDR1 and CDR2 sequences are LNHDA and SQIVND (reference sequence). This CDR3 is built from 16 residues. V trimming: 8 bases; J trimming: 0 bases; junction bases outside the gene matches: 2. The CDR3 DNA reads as TGTGCCAGTGGACTAGCGGGGGGACCGAACACCGGGGAGCTGTTTTTT. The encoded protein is CASGLAGGPNTGELFF.

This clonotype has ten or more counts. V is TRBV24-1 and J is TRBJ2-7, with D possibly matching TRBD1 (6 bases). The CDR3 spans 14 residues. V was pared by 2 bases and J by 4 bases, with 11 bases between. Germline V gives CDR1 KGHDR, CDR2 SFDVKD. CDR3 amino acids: CATSDWTTGYEQYF. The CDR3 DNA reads TGTGCCACCAGTGATTGGACGACAGGATACGAGCAGTACTTC.

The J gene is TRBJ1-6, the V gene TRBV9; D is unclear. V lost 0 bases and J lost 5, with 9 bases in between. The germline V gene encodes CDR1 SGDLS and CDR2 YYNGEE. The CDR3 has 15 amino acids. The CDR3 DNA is TGTGCCAGCAGCGTAGAAGTGTCAGATAATTCACCCCTCCACTTT. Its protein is CASSVEVSDNSPLHF.